This T cell receptor beta chain comes out of a study of cytomegalovirus exposure and HLA in healthy donors. General study findings and limits: According to the study, 150 to 200 TCR beta chains were cytomegalovirus-associated. A missense variant in DCLRE1C was later tied to TCR beta V- and J-gene trimming. Across donors, presence/absence analyses took sequencing depth to be roughly uniform.

On this clone: No antigen is known for it.

The V gene lost 4 bases and the J gene lost 4 bases, with 18 bases spanning the gap. Germline V CDR1 and CDR2: SGDLS, YYNGEE. The CDR3 spans 16 residues. Primers included in the PCR were 60 Vbeta and 13 Jbeta primers. Some clones are missing from TCRdb's copy, which holds only in-frame ones; the method was immunoSEQ multiplex PCR. The profile covers around 150,000 clones, with about 87% appearing a single time and under 6.5% taken by the ten largest. V is TRBV9 and J is TRBJ2-1; perhaps TRBD2 as D (5 bases). Sequenced material: PBMCs. The receptor was isolated from a woman between 25 and 40 years old in good health and CMV-seronegative. Written as DNA, the CDR3 is TGTGCCAGCAGCCCTATTAGCGTCTTACCATACAATGAGCAGTTCTTC. The encoded protein is CASSPISVLPYNEQFF.